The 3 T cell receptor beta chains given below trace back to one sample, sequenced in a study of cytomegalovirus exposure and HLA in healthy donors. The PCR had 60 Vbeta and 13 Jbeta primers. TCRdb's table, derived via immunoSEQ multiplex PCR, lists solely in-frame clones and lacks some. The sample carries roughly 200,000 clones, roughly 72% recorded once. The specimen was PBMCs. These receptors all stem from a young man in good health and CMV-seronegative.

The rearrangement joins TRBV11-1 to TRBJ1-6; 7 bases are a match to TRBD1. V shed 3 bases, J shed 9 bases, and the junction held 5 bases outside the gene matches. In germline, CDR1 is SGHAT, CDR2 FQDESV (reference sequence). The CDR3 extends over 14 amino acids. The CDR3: CASSFQGGSSPLHF. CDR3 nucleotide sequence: TGTGCCAGCAGCTTTCAGGGGGGTAGTTCACCCCTCCACTTT. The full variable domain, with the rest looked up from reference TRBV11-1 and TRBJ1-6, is EAEVAQSPRYKITEKSQAVAFWCDPISGHATLYWYRQILGQGPELLVQFQDESVVDDSQLPKDRFSAERLKGVDSTLKIQPAELGDSAMYLCASSFQGGSSPLHFGNGTRLTVT.

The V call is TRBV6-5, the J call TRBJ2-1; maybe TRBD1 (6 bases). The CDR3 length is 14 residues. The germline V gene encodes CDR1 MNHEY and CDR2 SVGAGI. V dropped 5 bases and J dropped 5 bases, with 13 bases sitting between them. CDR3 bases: TGTGCCAGCAGTATGGACAGAGCCAACAATGAGCAGTTCTTC. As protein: CASSMDRANNEQFF.

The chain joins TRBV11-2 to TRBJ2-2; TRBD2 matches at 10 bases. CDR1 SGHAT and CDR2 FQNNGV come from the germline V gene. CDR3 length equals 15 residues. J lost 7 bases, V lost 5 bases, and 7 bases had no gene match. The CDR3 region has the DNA TGTGCCAGCAGCGCCGCCGGGACTAGCGTCGGGGAGCTGTTTTTT. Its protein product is CASSAAGTSVGELFF.